The rows below give T cell receptor beta chains drawn from one sample of a study of T cells after yellow fever vaccination. TCRdb recomputed calls from the 5' RACE reads with MiXCR, one row per CDR3 protein. The profile shows about 550,000 distinct CDR3 sequences, under 25% of them singletons. The sample here was PBMCs, taken 15 days after the yellow fever booster vaccination. These receptors all stem from a man aged 25-40 years who received the YFV17D yellow fever vaccine. Each CDR3 is given with its conserved first and last residue. D genes are given only for firm matches. Only some rows state a clone size, as once, few, many or a class for expanded clones.

cdr3_aa: CASSRLARSYNEQFF
cdr3_nt: TGTGCCAGCAGTCGACTAGCGCGGTCCTACAATGAGCAGTTCTTC
clone_size: -
j_call: TRBJ2-1
v_call: TRBV12-3/TRBV12-4
d_call: TRBD2

cdr3_aa: CASRPGAFTDTQYF
cdr3_nt: TGTGCCAGCAGGCCGGGAGCATTCACAGATACGCAGTATTTT
clone_size: few
j_call: TRBJ2-3
v_call: TRBV12-3/TRBV12-4
d_call: -

cdr3_aa: CSASSGTADYEQYF
cdr3_nt: TGCAGTGCTTCATCCGGGACGGCAGATTACGAGCAGTACTTC
clone_size: -
j_call: TRBJ2-7
v_call: TRBV20-1
d_call: -

cdr3_aa: CSAKAGTGDTEAFF
cdr3_nt: TGCAGTGCTAAGGCCGGGACAGGGGACACTGAAGCTTTCTTT
clone_size: many
j_call: TRBJ1-1
v_call: TRBV20-1
d_call: TRBD1

cdr3_aa: CATRTSGSSADTQYF
cdr3_nt: TGTGCCACCCGGACTAGCGGGAGTTCGGCAGATACGCAGTATTTT
clone_size: -
j_call: TRBJ2-3
v_call: TRBV6-1
d_call: TRBD2

cdr3_aa: CASSGGGYAPRSSYEQYF
cdr3_nt: TGTGCCAGCAGCGGAGGGGGTTATGCGCCTAGGAGCTCCTACGAGCAGTACTTC
clone_size: few
j_call: TRBJ2-7
v_call: TRBV3-1
d_call: -

cdr3_aa: CASSESLPGGVAGVRNEQFF
cdr3_nt: TGTGCCAGCAGTGAAAGTCTTCCCGGAGGAGTAGCGGGAGTACGGAATGAGCAGTTCTTC
clone_size: few
j_call: TRBJ2-1
v_call: TRBV25-1
d_call: TRBD2

cdr3_aa: CASSPGGLDGYEQYF
cdr3_nt: TGCGCCAGCAGTCCCGGCGGGCTTGACGGCTACGAGCAGTACTTC
clone_size: many
j_call: TRBJ2-7
v_call: TRBV5-1
d_call: -

cdr3_aa: CTGEWVAGELFF
cdr3_nt: TGCACCGGTGAATGGGTAGCCGGGGAGCTGTTTTTT
clone_size: -
j_call: TRBJ2-2
v_call: TRBV20-1
d_call: -

cdr3_aa: CASSLGLVRETQYF
cdr3_nt: TGTGCCAGCAGTTTGGGACTAGTCAGGGAGACCCAGTACTTC
clone_size: -
j_call: TRBJ2-5
v_call: TRBV28
d_call: TRBD2

cdr3_aa: CASSLDDSGANVLTF
cdr3_nt: TGTGCCAGCAGCTTAGACGACTCTGGGGCCAACGTCCTGACTTTC
clone_size: -
j_call: TRBJ2-6
v_call: TRBV7-3
d_call: -

cdr3_aa: CASRPSNQPQHF
cdr3_nt: TGTGCCAGCAGACCCTCGAATCAGCCCCAGCATTTT
clone_size: few
j_call: TRBJ1-5
v_call: TRBV6-2/TRBV6-3
d_call: -

cdr3_aa: CATTQAYGLAGVDEQFF
cdr3_nt: TGTGCCACCACCCAGGCCTACGGCTTAGCGGGAGTTGATGAGCAGTTCTTC
clone_size: -
j_call: TRBJ2-1
v_call: TRBV28
d_call: TRBD2

cdr3_aa: CASRLPGLGEAFF
cdr3_nt: TGTGCCAGCAGACTGCCAGGGCTAGGTGAAGCTTTCTTT
clone_size: many
j_call: TRBJ1-1
v_call: TRBV12-3/TRBV12-4
d_call: -

cdr3_aa: CSARSGYDKNIQYF
cdr3_nt: TGCAGTGCTAGGTCCGGGTACGACAAAAACATTCAGTACTTC
clone_size: -
j_call: TRBJ2-4
v_call: TRBV20-1
d_call: -

cdr3_aa: CASSPRAPSSYNEQFF
cdr3_nt: TGTGCCAGCAGCCCCCGGGCACCGAGCTCCTACAATGAGCAGTTCTTC
clone_size: many
j_call: TRBJ2-1
v_call: TRBV7-6
d_call: -

cdr3_aa: CSAKGWSDSGNTIYF
cdr3_nt: TGCAGTGCTAAGGGGTGGTCTGACTCTGGAAACACCATATATTTT
clone_size: -
j_call: TRBJ1-3
v_call: TRBV20-1
d_call: -

cdr3_aa: CASSFVGSGTFRADTQYF
cdr3_nt: TGTGCCAGCAGTTTTGTGGGTAGCGGGACATTCCGGGCAGATACGCAGTATTTT
clone_size: -
j_call: TRBJ2-3
v_call: TRBV12-3/TRBV12-4
d_call: TRBD2

cdr3_aa: CASSLPSGRAGSYNEQFF
cdr3_nt: TGCGCCAGCAGCTTGCCTAGCGGGAGGGCCGGCTCCTACAATGAGCAGTTCTTC
clone_size: few
j_call: TRBJ2-1
v_call: TRBV5-1
d_call: TRBD2

cdr3_aa: CASSFVVDLGRVEQYF
cdr3_nt: TGTGCCAGCAGTTTCGTCGTAGACCTGGGAAGAGTCGAGCAGTACTTC
clone_size: -
j_call: TRBJ2-7
v_call: TRBV12-3/TRBV12-4
d_call: -

cdr3_aa: CASSTGPAGYTDTQYF
cdr3_nt: TGTGCCAGCAGCACCGGCCCAGCGGGGTACACAGATACGCAGTATTTT
clone_size: once
j_call: TRBJ2-3
v_call: TRBV5-4
d_call: TRBD2

cdr3_aa: CASRSGRGSQYF
cdr3_nt: TGTGCCAGCAGAAGCGGGAGGGGCTCGCAGTATTTT
clone_size: -
j_call: TRBJ2-3
v_call: TRBV6-5
d_call: TRBD2

cdr3_aa: CASSLGRGYEQFF
cdr3_nt: TGTGCCAGCAGCTTAGGGAGGGGGTATGAGCAGTTCTTC
clone_size: once
j_call: TRBJ2-1
v_call: TRBV7-2
d_call: -

cdr3_aa: CAWSPYTLYEQYF
cdr3_nt: TGTGCCTGGAGTCCCTATACACTCTACGAGCAGTACTTC
clone_size: few
j_call: TRBJ2-7
v_call: TRBV30
d_call: -

cdr3_aa: CASSFKAGGFNEQFF
cdr3_nt: TGTGCCAGCAGTTTTAAAGCGGGAGGGTTTAATGAGCAGTTCTTC
clone_size: few
j_call: TRBJ2-1
v_call: TRBV12-3/TRBV12-4
d_call: TRBD2

cdr3_aa: CASSPRSAPYYNEQFF
cdr3_nt: TGTGCCAGCAGCCCTCGATCAGCCCCTTACTACAATGAGCAGTTCTTC
clone_size: -
j_call: TRBJ2-1
v_call: TRBV12-3/TRBV12-4
d_call: -

cdr3_aa: CASSPSLVGRNTEAFF
cdr3_nt: TGTGCCAGCAGCCCTTCCCTCGTCGGGAGGAACACTGAAGCTTTCTTT
clone_size: few
j_call: TRBJ1-1
v_call: TRBV7-9
d_call: -

cdr3_aa: CASSFRAQLNSYNEQFF
cdr3_nt: TGTGCCAGCAGCTTCCGGGCCCAGCTGAACTCCTACAATGAGCAGTTCTTC
clone_size: -
j_call: TRBJ2-1
v_call: TRBV7-9
d_call: -

cdr3_aa: CASSPRGAGTSYEQYF
cdr3_nt: TGCGCCAGCAGCCCTCGGGGAGCGGGGACCTCCTACGAGCAGTACTTC
clone_size: few
j_call: TRBJ2-7
v_call: TRBV5-1
d_call: TRBD2

cdr3_aa: CASSSPINRATEAFF
cdr3_nt: TGTGCCAGCAGTTCTCCTATCAACCGAGCGACTGAAGCTTTCTTT
clone_size: few
j_call: TRBJ1-1
v_call: TRBV7-9
d_call: -

cdr3_aa: CATRPGQGASGNTIYF
cdr3_nt: TGTGCCACCAGGCCGGGACAGGGGGCTTCTGGAAACACCATATATTTT
clone_size: -
j_call: TRBJ1-3
v_call: TRBV15
d_call: TRBD1